Below are 10 T cell receptor beta chains sequenced from a single sample in a study of graft-versus-host responses after intestinal transplantation (dated by TCRdb to the early 2020s). This sample's time point label indicates: cells obtained before transplantation from donor or recipient. Their cognate antigens are unknown. Library method: the immunoSEQ multiplex PCR assay. TCRdb re-hosts the immuneACCESS table, in-frame sequences only. Its copies lack some clones; in the studies checked, an unresolved V gene accounts for under half of them, and the cause for the rest is not known. For this sample the table gives 80,000 to 90,000 clones, of which 80% to 95% were detected only once. Roughly 0.31% of the sample is held by the ten biggest clonotypes. The starting material was unstimulated CD4+ T cells sorted from spleen or lymph node cells, obtained before intestinal transplant. Every receptor here comes from a human donor who received an intestinal transplant.

This clone was found a few times. The V and J genes are TRBV5-1 and TRBJ1-1; TRBD1 is a possible D gene (5 bases). V lost 0 bases, J lost 1 base, and 10 bases lay in between. This CDR3 contains 15 residues. Germline V gene sequence: CDR1 SGHRS, CDR2 YFSETQ. The CDR3 loop reads CASSLVAGPNTEAFF. The CDR3 DNA sequence: TGCGCCAGCAGCTTGGTCGCAGGGCCGAACACTGAAGCTTTCTTT.

The chain couples TRBV19 to TRBJ2-7, with TRBD2 matching over 8 bases. Germline CDR1 and CDR2: LNHDA and SQIVND (reference sequence). This CDR3 has 15 residues. J was trimmed by 7 bases and V by 3 bases; bases with no gene match: 11. The CDR3 region is CASSMAPAGGGEQYF. CDR3 in DNA: TGTGCCAGTAGTATGGCCCCTGCGGGAGGTGGAGAGCAGTACTTC.

The chain is built from TRBV5-1 and TRBJ2-1; 15 positions agree with TRBD2. The CDR3 loop spans 17 amino acids. J was trimmed by 3 bases and V by 4 bases; bases with no gene match: 5. Germline V gives CDR1 SGHRS, CDR2 YFSETQ. The CDR3 is CASSRRTSGRDYNEQFF. In DNA, the CDR3 is TGCGCCAGCAGCAGGCGGACTAGCGGGAGGGACTACAATGAGCAGTTCTTC.

The rearrangement joins TRBV6-1 to TRBJ2-7; D tentatively fits TRBD1 or TRBD2 (5 bases each). Trimming stripped 7 bases from V and 0 bases from J, with 13 bases between. The CDR3 contains 14 residues. The germline CDR1 and CDR2 sequences are MNHNS and SASEGT. CDR3 in DNA: TGTGCCAGCACTCTGGGACGGATCTCCTACGAGCAGTACTTC. Translating it yields CASTLGRISYEQYF.

CDR3 coding DNA: TGCGCCAGCAGTCAATCGGGGACTAGCGGACTCACAGATACGCAGTATTTT. It specifies CASSQSGTSGLTDTQYF. The rearrangement joins TRBV23-1 to TRBJ2-3; 11 bases are a match to TRBD2. TRBV23-1 is noted as an ORF with a role that remains uncertain. V trimming: 0 bases; J trimming: 2 bases; junction bases outside the gene matches: 4. The CDR3 is 17 amino acids.

This clone was recorded once. The V call is TRBV10-3, the J call TRBJ2-1; D unclear. Trimming pared 0 bases from V and 6 bases from J, leaving 9 bases between. Germline V lookup: CDR1 ENHRY, CDR2 SYGVKD. This CDR3 is 14 amino acids long. The CDR3 sequence: CAISESSTVNEQFF. DNA of the CDR3: TGTGCCATCAGTGAGTCCTCTACGGTCAATGAGCAGTTCTTC.

This chain links TRBV11-2 with TRBJ2-2; 8 bases map to TRBD2. Germline lookup yields CDR1 SGHAT and CDR2 FQNNGV. V lost 5 bases and J lost 7; bases outside the gene matches: 9. This CDR3 has 15 amino acids. CDR3 sequence: CASSRSGRGNGELFF. In DNA form, the CDR3 reads TGTGCCAGCAGCCGGAGCGGGAGAGGTAACGGGGAGCTGTTTTTT.

This sequence joins TRBV11-2 and TRBJ2-6, with no clear D. Germline loops: CDR1 SGHAT, CDR2 FQNNGV. With 2 bases removed from V and 0 bases from J, the gap between germline ends came to 8 bases. This CDR3 has 16 residues. DNA for the CDR3: TGTGCCAGCAGCTTACCAAGGGCCTCTGGGGCCAACGTCCTGACTTTC. This gives the protein CASSLPRASGANVLTF.

This clone appeared once. The chain has TRBV25-1 and TRBJ2-3; TRBD1 aligns across 7 bases. V shed 6 bases, J shed 3 bases, and the junction held 6 bases outside the gene matches. Germline lookup yields CDR1 MGHDK and CDR2 SYGVNS. This CDR3 spans 14 amino acids. CDR3: CASRETGITDTQYF. In DNA form, the CDR3 reads TGTGCCAGCAGAGAGACAGGGATAACAGATACGCAGTATTTT.

The sample holds one count of this clone. The J gene is TRBJ2-7, the V gene TRBV6-5; the match to TRBD1 covers 7 bases. V was pared by 2 bases and J by 2 bases, with 9 bases of the junction left unmatched. Germline values: CDR1 MNHEY, CDR2 SVGAGI. The CDR3 is made up of 16 amino acids. CDR3 nucleotides: TGTGCCAGCAGTTACGGAAGGGGGCTCGCCCCCTACGAGCAGTACTTC. It yields the protein CASSYGRGLAPYEQYF.